Following are 2 T cell receptor beta chains from one sample sequenced in a study of T cell responses to AZD1222 COVID-19 vaccine. TCRdb's table, derived via immunoSEQ multiplex PCR, lists solely in-frame clones and lacks some. The repertoire includes about 83,000 clones, about 83% of them detected once, and 8.7% sits in the top ten. The sample was peripheral blood, taken on day 0 of AZD1222 vaccination. All receptors derive from an adult in good health.

This chain joins TRBV5-1 and TRBJ2-7; 7 bases align to TRBD1. There are 13 residues in the CDR3. Germline V gives CDR1 SGHRS, CDR2 YFSETQ. Trimming at V came to 2 bases and at J to 4 bases, leaving 3 bases not matched to a gene. CDR3 protein: CASSFGRGYEQYF. CDR3 DNA: TGCGCCAGCAGCTTCGGCAGGGGGTACGAGCAGTACTTC.

This chain uses TRBV2 with TRBJ2-6; the D is unclear. Trimming took off 2 bases at V and 4 bases at J, with 6 bases between the two ends. There are 14 residues in the CDR3. Germline V gene lookup returns CDR1 SNHLY and CDR2 FYNNEI. The CDR3 bases are TGTGCCAGCAGTGAAATATCCGGGGCCAACGTCCTGACTTTC. It specifies CASSEISGANVLTF.